What follows are 10 T cell receptor beta chains derived from one specimen sequenced in a study of blood T cells in healthy people across ages. A J-beta primer mix and a sample-barcoded 5' primer were used in a second PCR of roughly 6 to 12 cycles. TCRdb ran MiXCR on the 5' RACE reads and lists one entry per CDR3 protein. The sample comprises 780,000 or so distinct CDR3 sequences, more than 55% of which are singletons, and roughly 26% rests with the top ten. Sequencing used blood. The receptors here all came from a man aged 35 to 55 in good health.

This clonotype was observed a few times. The rearrangement joins TRBV10-3 to TRBJ2-3; possible D gene TRBD1, 6 bases. From germline, CDR1 is ENHRY and CDR2 SYGVKD. Trimming pared 7 bases from V and 0 bases from J, leaving 14 bases between. This CDR3 comprises 15 residues. The CDR3: CAITPTGGSTDTQYF. The DNA of the CDR3 is TGTGCCATCACCCCGACAGGCGGGAGCACAGATACGCAGTATTTT.

J is TRBJ2-5 and V is TRBV7-2; D perhaps matches TRBD2 (5 bases). CDR3 length: 14 amino acids. Germline CDR1 and CDR2: SGHTA and FQGNSA. Trimming took off 5 bases at V and 0 bases at J, with 10 bases between the two ends. The CDR3 region is CASSPPGYQETQYF. The CDR3 coding sequence is TGTGCCAGCAGCCCGCCGGGGTACCAAGAGACCCAGTACTTC.

This chain uses TRBV12-3 or TRBV12-4 with TRBJ1-2, with D possibly TRBD1 on 6 matching bases. Trimming removed 7 bases from V and 7 bases from J, with 22 bases in between. The CDR3 sequence is 15 residues long. The CDR3 DNA is TGTGCCAGCATTCAGACCGGGGGGGCTAGTGGTGGCTACACCTTC. It codes for CASIQTGGASGGYTF.

This clonotype was seen only once. The V gene is TRBV29-1, the J gene TRBJ2-6, with D hard to call. Trimming stripped 5 bases from V and 0 bases from J, with 14 bases between. Germline assignment: CDR1 SQVTM and CDR2 ANQGSEA. This CDR3 contains 16 residues. The CDR3 spells CSVLDRTPSGANVLTF. The CDR3 DNA sequence: TGCAGCGTTCTGGACCGGACCCCCTCTGGGGCCAACGTCCTGACTTTC.

The chain combines TRBV20-1 with TRBJ1-5; D may be TRBD1 (6 bases). Germline assignment: CDR1 DFQATT and CDR2 SNEGSKA (reference sequence). The CDR3 is 15 residues long. V was shortened by 3 bases and J by 5 bases, with 17 bases between the two germline ends. The CDR3 DNA reads as TGCAGTGCTAGTGAGGGTACAGGGAAAGATCAGCCCCAGCATTTT. Its protein is CSASEGTGKDQPQHF.

The chain is built from TRBV24-1 and TRBJ2-7; D unclear. The germline V and J ends were trimmed by 1 base and 7 bases, with 10 bases remaining between them. Germline CDR1 is KGHDR and CDR2 is SFDVKD. The CDR3 totals 13 residues. This CDR3 is CATSDLGYNEQYF. The CDR3 DNA follows: TGTGCCACCAGTGATTTAGGTTACAATGAGCAGTACTTC.

This sequence joins TRBV3-1 and TRBJ2-1; D is perhaps TRBD1 (6 bases). Germline loops: CDR1 LGHDT, CDR2 YNNKEL (reference sequence). V was shortened by 1 base and J by 8 bases, with 18 bases between the two germline ends. The CDR3 totals 16 residues. CDR3 DNA: TGTGCCAGCAGCCAAGGCCTAGTGGGGGCCTTGGATGAGCAGTTCTTC. As protein: CASSQGLVGALDEQFF.

In this sample, this clonotype turned up a few times. The chain has TRBV5-6 and TRBJ2-5; TRBD2 matches 7 bases. The CDR3 runs 13 residues. In germline, CDR1 is SGHDT, CDR2 YYEEEE. With V trimmed by 2 bases and J by 7 bases, 5 bases remained unmatched. CDR3 region: CASSLEQRGTQYF. Here the CDR3 DNA reads TGTGCCAGCAGCTTAGAACAGCGGGGGACCCAGTACTTC.

The sample holds many counts of this clonotype. The chain couples TRBV5-6 to TRBJ2-3; D possibly corresponds to TRBD2 (5 bases). The CDR3 length is 16 residues. V was cut by 0 bases and J by 3 bases, with 14 bases left in between. From germline, CDR1 is SGHDT and CDR2 YYEEEE. CDR3 residues: CASSLGTGLKTDTQYF. The CDR3 DNA is TGTGCCAGCAGCTTGGGGACCGGACTGAAGACAGATACGCAGTATTTT.

The chain uses TRBV15 and TRBJ1-6; 7 nucleotides match TRBD1. The CDR3 loop spans 15 amino acids. With 5 bases clipped from V and 7 bases from J, the junction kept 8 bases outside the gene matches. Germline assignment: CDR1 LNHNV and CDR2 YYDKDF (reference sequence). Here the CDR3 DNA reads TGTGCCACCAGCCCGGACAGGAGCCCGAATTCACCCCTCCACTTT. Translating it yields CATSPDRSPNSPLHF.